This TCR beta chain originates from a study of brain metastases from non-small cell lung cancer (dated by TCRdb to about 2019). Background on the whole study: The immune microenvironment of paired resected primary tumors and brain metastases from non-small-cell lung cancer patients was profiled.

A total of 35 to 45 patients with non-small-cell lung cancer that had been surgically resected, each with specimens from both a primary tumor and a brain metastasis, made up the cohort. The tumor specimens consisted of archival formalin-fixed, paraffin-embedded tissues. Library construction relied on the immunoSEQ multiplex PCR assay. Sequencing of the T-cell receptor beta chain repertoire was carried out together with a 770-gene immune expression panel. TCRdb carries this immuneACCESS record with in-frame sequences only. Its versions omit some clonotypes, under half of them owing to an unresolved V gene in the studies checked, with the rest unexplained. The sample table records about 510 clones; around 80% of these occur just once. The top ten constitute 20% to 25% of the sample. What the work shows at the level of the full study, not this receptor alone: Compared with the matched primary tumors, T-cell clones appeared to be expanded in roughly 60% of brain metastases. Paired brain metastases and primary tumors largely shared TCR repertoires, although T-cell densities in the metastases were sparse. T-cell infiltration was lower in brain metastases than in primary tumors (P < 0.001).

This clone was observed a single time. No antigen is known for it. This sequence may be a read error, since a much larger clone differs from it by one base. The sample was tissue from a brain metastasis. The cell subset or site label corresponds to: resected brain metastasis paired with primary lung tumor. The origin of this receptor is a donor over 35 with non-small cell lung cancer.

The CDR3 sequence is CASARNNSPLHF. The DNA is TGTGCCAGCGCAAGGAATAATTCACCCCTCCACTTT. The chain links TRBV6-5 with TRBJ1-6; the D gene identity is not certain. Trimming removed 8 bases from V and 5 bases from J, leaving 7 bases between the germline ends. There are 12 amino acids in the CDR3, from cysteine to phenylalanine inclusive. Only the CDR3 portion is preserved as DNA: 36 bases, with reading frame beginning at the first base. Taken from the germline V gene, the CDR1 and CDR2 loops are MNHEY and SVGAGI.